This TCR beta chain was sequenced for a study of memory CD4+ T cells and cytomegalovirus serostatus. The study's findings and limits: Suggested: most of the CMV-linked TCR signature lies in CD4+ memory cells.

The sort gate was single viable CD3+CD4+CD8-CD45RO+ cells for memory CD4+ T cells. In the authors' methods: After removing out-of-frame reads, around 2.2 million distinct TCRbeta sequences remained. Generated by immunoSEQ multiplex PCR, the TCRdb table keeps only in-frame clones and is missing some. Clone size and V and J calls were adopted from that table, with D and trimming inferred from the DNA. The sample shows around 88,000 clones, 75% to 90% of them seen only once. This CDR3 is 16 amino acids long. Germline CDR1 reads GTSNPN; CDR2 reads SVGIG (reference sequence). With V trimmed by 0 bases and J by 1 base, 7 bases remained unmatched. Points on this clone: What it binds is not known.

Sequences were obtained from memory CD4+ T cells from blood. The V and J genes are TRBV30 and TRBJ2-3, with TRBD2 matching over 7 bases. The receptor was isolated from an adult in good health and CMV-seropositive. CDR3 coding DNA: TGTGCCTGGAGTGTACAGTTTGGGGGGGGCACAGATACGCAGTATTTT. It specifies CAWSVQFGGGTDTQYF.